This TCR beta chain emerged from a study of blood T cell repertoires in COVID-19 (dated by TCRdb to the early 2020s). Background on the whole study: Samples from collaborators originated in the United States, Italy and Spain and spanned both the acute and convalescent phases of COVID-19. The material from the prospective study consisted of cDNA or gDNA derived from T cells, B-cell-depleted T cells, or PBMCs. Subjects who had been exposed to COVID-19, were actively infected with it, or had recovered from it provided the deeply sampled blood TCRbeta repertoires that made up the dataset. The repertoires were made available in a free public database intended to serve as a resource for research on the immune response to SARS-CoV-2. Samples were obtained from the ongoing ImmuneRACE study (first 160 participants) and from 1,254 subjects provided by 6 global collaborators. A de-identified subject ID, COVID-19 status, age in years and sex were almost always included in the sample metadata. HLA class I and class II types, where available, came from metadata supplied by the sample provider rather than from assay-based typing.

TCRbeta CDR3 regions were amplified from genomic DNA using the immunoSEQ Assay, a bias-controlled multiplex PCR. In the authors' own workflow: The number of nucleated cells in each sample was estimated from the amplification of reference gene primers within the assay. To quantify the absolute abundance of each unique TCRbeta CDR3 rearrangement, sequence reads were collapsed and filtered. For each sample, productive Simpson clonality was calculated by taking the square root of Simpson's diversity index across productive rearrangements. In its TCRdb copy, this immuneACCESS table keeps in-frame sequences only and misses some clones. Where compared with another copy, unresolved V genes explain less than half of these, and the others have no known cause. The V and J calls and clone size come from that table; D and trimming were worked out from the DNA. In all, the sample holds some 270,000 clones, and 85% to 90% of those were seen once. The ten largest clones add up to approximately 1.8% of the sample.

CDR1 and CDR2, looked up from the germline V gene (reference sequence), are LGHDT and YNNKEL. Counted from cysteine to phenylalanine, this CDR3 has 20 amino acids. The read is trimmed to its CDR3 DNA, 60 bases read in frame from base 1. Trimming accounts for 4 bases at V and 0 bases at J, while the number of junction bases matched to no gene is 12. With respect to this clone: Its specific antigen is unknown. No quality values exist for individual bases; no much larger clone is one base distant.

Participants in the prospective study were enrolled through a virtual design, were aged roughly 18 to 100 years, and lived in roughly 26 United States geographic areas. In the prospective study, participants were assigned to cohorts based on the clinical history participants reported in a screening survey and a study questionnaire. Recovered participants in ImmuneRACE Cohort 3 were defined as having two consecutive negative NP/OP PCR tests, clearance from a healthcare professional, or resolution of symptoms. In the prospective study, mobile phlebotomists collected whole blood, serum and a nasopharyngeal or oropharyngeal swab from each participant. Participants in the prospective study had the option to provide additional blood draws and questionnaires over a roughly two-month period. Prospective study blood samples were shipped either frozen or at room temperature before DNA extraction. Overall study outcomes, separate from this receptor: How much clinical and demographic metadata was included differed by source and by participant, and the metadata was provided uncurated.

The receptor was isolated from a woman in her fifties or sixties who had recovered from COVID-19. The chain links TRBV3-1 (or the pseudogene TRBV3-2) with TRBJ2-1; 13 bases in the middle match TRBD2. The sample comprised PBMCs or T cells enriched from blood (not recorded which). The DNA sequence reads TGTGCCAGCAGCCCCATTCCTCAGACTAGCGGGGGGAGCTCCTACAATGAGCAGTTCTTC. This yields the protein CASSPIPQTSGGSSYNEQFF.